The clone carrying this TCR beta chain appeared many times. No antigen is known for it. With iRepertoire HTBI primers and Arm-PCR of CDR3 regions, TCR beta libraries were built. TCRdb re-derived calls from the multiplex PCR reads in MiXCR, one entry per CDR3 protein. The data contain approximately 560,000 distinct CDR3 sequences, 15% to 20% of them seen just once; the ten biggest clones take up approximately 12%. Described time point: newly diagnosed GD, antithyroid drugs for less than 3 months. From PBMCs, RNA was extracted and then used to make the TCR library. The data derive from a study of regulatory T cells in long-lasting Graves disease. Study at large: Antithyroid drug exposure in newly diagnosed Graves' patients had lasted under 3 months. Study conclusions and caveats: Persistent patients had a count of shared public clonotypes (about 2,500) that exceeded that of new patients (966). Accuracy was perhaps lowered by the small sample size.

Germline lookup yields CDR1 SGHRS and CDR2 YFSETQ. This CDR3 contains 13 residues. Deletions cut 0 bases from V and 5 bases from J, with 8 bases between. The sample was also reused in another study, on T cells in Graves' hyperthyroidism and ophthalmopathy.

The source is a young man with Graves disease. The chain links TRBV5-1 to TRBJ1-1; the D is unclear. The specimen comprised peripheral blood mononuclear cells (PBMCs), sampled at new diagnosis, from a patient treated with antithyroid drugs. CDR3 nucleotides: TGCGCCAGCAGCTTGGCCACAGAGACTGAAGCTTTCTTT. Its translation: CASSLATETEAFF.